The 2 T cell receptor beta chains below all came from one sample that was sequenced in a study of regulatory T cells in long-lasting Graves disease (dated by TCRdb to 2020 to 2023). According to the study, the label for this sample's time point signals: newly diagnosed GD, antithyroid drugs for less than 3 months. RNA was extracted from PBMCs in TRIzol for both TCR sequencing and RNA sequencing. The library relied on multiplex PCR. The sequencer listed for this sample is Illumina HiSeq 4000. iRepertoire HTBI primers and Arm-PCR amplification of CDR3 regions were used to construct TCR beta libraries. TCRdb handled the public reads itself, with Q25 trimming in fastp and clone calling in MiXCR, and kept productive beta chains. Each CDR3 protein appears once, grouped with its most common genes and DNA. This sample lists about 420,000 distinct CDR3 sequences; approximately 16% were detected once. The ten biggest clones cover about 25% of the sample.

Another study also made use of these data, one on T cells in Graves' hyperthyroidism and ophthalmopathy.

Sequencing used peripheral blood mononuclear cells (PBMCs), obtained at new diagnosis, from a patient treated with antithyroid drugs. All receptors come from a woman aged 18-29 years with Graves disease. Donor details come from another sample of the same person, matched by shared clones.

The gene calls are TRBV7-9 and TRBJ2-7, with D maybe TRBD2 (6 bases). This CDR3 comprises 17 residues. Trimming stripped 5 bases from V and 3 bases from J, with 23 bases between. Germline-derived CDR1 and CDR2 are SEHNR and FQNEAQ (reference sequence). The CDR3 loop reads CASSLLGEAVPDYEQYF. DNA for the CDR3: TGTGCCAGCAGCCTGCTTGGGGAGGCCGTCCCCGACTACGAGCAGTACTTC.

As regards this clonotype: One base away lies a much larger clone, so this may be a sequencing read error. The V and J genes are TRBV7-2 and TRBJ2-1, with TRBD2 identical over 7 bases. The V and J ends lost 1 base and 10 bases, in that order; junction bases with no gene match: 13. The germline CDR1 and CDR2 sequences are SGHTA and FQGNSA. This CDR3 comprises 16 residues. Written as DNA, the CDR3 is TGTGCCAGCAGCTTAGGCCCTAGCGGAGTTTCCTACGAGCAGTTCTTC. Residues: CASSLGPSGVSYEQFF.